One and the same sample provided the 24 T cell receptor beta chains below, sequenced in a study of OX40 agonist ivuxolimab in advanced cancers. Clones were sequenced by immunoSEQ multiplex PCR, and TCRdb holds only the in-frame ones, with some missing. The top ten clones hold under 15% of a sample with roughly 42,000 clones, roughly 86% of them seen once. The material was CD4+ or CD8+ T cells sorted from blood, obtained in a trial of the OX40 agonist ivuxolimab. All receptors derive from an adult with an advanced solid tumor such as melanoma, head and neck, liver or kidney cancer.

The chain joins TRBV4-2 to TRBJ2-7, with 10 bases fitting TRBD2. CDR3 length: 15 amino acids. CDR1 and CDR2 from the germline V gene are LGHNA and YNFKEQ. After removal of 1 base from V and 4 bases from J, the junction contained 4 bases not matched to a gene. CDR3 nucleotide sequence: TGTGCCAGCAGCCAAGGGACTAGCGGTGGTTACGAGCAGTACGTC. Protein product: CASSQGTSGGYEQYV.

The chain is built from TRBV7-8 and TRBJ1-5, with 7 positions matching TRBD1. Trimming took 5 bases from V and 9 from J; bases not matched to a gene: 10. Germline assignment: CDR1 SGHVS and CDR2 FQNEAQ. This CDR3 has 14 amino acids. The CDR3 is CASSGKGAGGPQHF. In DNA, the CDR3 is TGTGCCAGCAGCGGAAAGGGGGCGGGAGGGCCCCAGCATTTT. The entire variable domain, with the rest obtained from reference TRBV7-8 and TRBJ1-5, is as follows: GAGVSQSPRYKVAKRGQDVALRCDPISGHVSLFWYQQALGQGPEFLTYFQNEAQLDKSGLPSDRFFAERPEGSVSTLKIQRTQQEDSAVYLCASSGKGAGGPQHFGDGTRLSIL.

This clone was detected once. The chain combines TRBV9 with TRBJ2-2; D not resolved. The CDR3 length is 13 residues. V lost 6 bases, J lost 4 bases, and 10 bases lay in between. CDR1 and CDR2 (germline): SGDLS, YYNGEE. The CDR3 loop reads CASIEESTGELFF. The CDR3 DNA is TGTGCCAGCATAGAGGAGAGCACCGGGGAGCTGTTTTTT.

The V and J genes are TRBV4-1 and TRBJ1-1; maybe TRBD1 (5 bases). CDR1 is MGHRA and CDR2 is YSYEKL in the germline V gene. This CDR3 is built from 13 residues. Trimming cost V 1 base and J 6 bases, with 9 bases left between them. The CDR3 loop is CASSQVEGSEAFF. In DNA, the CDR3 is TGCGCCAGCAGCCAAGTGGAGGGGTCTGAAGCTTTCTTT.

The rearrangement uses TRBV28 and TRBJ2-2; D not certain. CDR3 length: 11 amino acids. The V and J ends lost 8 bases and 4 bases respectively, with 5 bases between them. The germline gives CDR1 MDHEN, CDR2 SYDVKM. In DNA form, the CDR3 reads TGTGCCAGCTTTTTCACCGGGGAGCTGTTTTTT. It codes for CASFFTGELFF.

This sequence joins TRBV28 and TRBJ2-1; D is perhaps TRBD1 or TRBD2 (6 bases each). Trimming took off 6 bases at V and 3 bases at J, with 18 bases between the two ends. Germline CDR1 is MDHEN and CDR2 is SYDVKM. The CDR3 extends over 16 amino acids. The CDR3 sequence: CASSRPGAMNYNEQFF. In nucleotides, the CDR3 is TGTGCCAGCAGCCGCCCGGGGGCAATGAACTACAATGAGCAGTTCTTC. Supplemented by reference TRBV28 and TRBJ2-1, the full variable domain reads DVKVTQSSRYLVKRTGEKVFLECVQDMDHENMFWYRQDPGLGLRLIYFSYDVKMKEKGDIPEGYSVSREKKERFSLILESASTNQTSMYLCASSRPGAMNYNEQFFGPGTRLTVL.

The CDR3 protein is CASSDSSREFLV. The CDR3 nucleotides read TGTGCCAGCAGTGACTCGAGTCGGGAGTTTCTAGTC. The chain has TRBV6-4 and TRBJ2-7; D possibly corresponds to TRBD2 (6 bases). The CDR3 has 12 amino acids. CDR1 is MRHNA and CDR2 is SNTAGT in the germline V gene.

This chain uses TRBV10-3 with TRBJ2-7; TRBD1 might be the D (6 bases). Germline V gene sequence: CDR1 ENHRY, CDR2 SYGVKD. The CDR3 contains 16 residues. Trimming pared 0 bases from V and 2 bases from J, leaving 14 bases between. The CDR3 sequence is CAISESWQGQAYEQYV. Here the CDR3 DNA reads TGTGCCATCAGTGAGTCGTGGCAGGGGCAAGCCTACGAGCAGTACGTC.

The gene calls are TRBV18 and TRBJ2-3; tentatively, D is TRBD2 (5 bases). Germline loops: CDR1 KGHSH, CDR2 LQKENI. Trimming removed 0 bases from V and 4 bases from J, with 11 bases in between. The CDR3 has 15 amino acids. CDR3 loop: CASSPPDWPADTQYF. The CDR3 DNA follows: TGTGCCAGCTCACCACCGGACTGGCCCGCAGATACGCAGTATTTT.

This rearrangement joins TRBV5-1 to TRBJ2-4; 11 nucleotides align to TRBD1. Germline V gene data show CDR1 as SGHRS and CDR2 as YFSETQ. The ends lost 3 bases at V and 3 bases at J; junction bases unmatched: 5. The CDR3 runs to 16 residues. The CDR3 region has the DNA TGCGCCAGCAGCTGGGGACAGGGGGATATCAAAAACATTCAGTACTTC. Amino acids: CASSWGQGDIKNIQYF.

V usage is TRBV20-1 and J usage is TRBJ2-1; D unresolved. Germline CDR1 reads DFQATT; CDR2 reads SNEGSKA (reference sequence). This CDR3 contains 11 residues. V gave up 7 bases and J gave up 7 bases, with 11 bases separating them. CDR3 nucleotides: TGCAGTGTTCCTCCCCGGAATGAGCAGTTCTTC. Translation: CSVPPRNEQFF.

Here the CDR3 reads CASNRRADGEKLFF. CDR3 DNA sequence: TGTGCCAGTAATCGGAGAGCTGATGGTGAAAAACTGTTTTTT. This rearrangement joins TRBV19 to TRBJ1-4; D not resolved. Per the germline V gene, CDR1 is LNHDA and CDR2 is SQIVND (reference sequence). The CDR3 covers 14 residues. Trimming shortened V by 7 bases and J by 7 bases, and 16 bases separated the two germline ends.

The chain is built from TRBV13 and TRBJ1-2; the D is unclear. CDR1 is PRHDT, CDR2 FYEKMQ, per germline (reference sequence). The CDR3 sequence is 15 residues long. Trimming pared 0 bases from V and 4 bases from J, leaving 12 bases between. The CDR3 sequence: CASSLGQSHFYGYTF. The CDR3 bases are TGTGCCAGCAGCTTAGGTCAGTCTCACTTCTATGGCTACACCTTC.

J is TRBJ2-7 and V is TRBV27, with D unclear. V lost 3 bases and J lost 4, with 4 bases in between. This CDR3 is 11 amino acids long. CDR1 is MNHEY and CDR2 is SMNVEV in the germline V gene (reference sequence). CDR3 nucleotides: TGTGCCAGCAGTTTTGGGTACGAGCAGTACTTC. Its protein product is CASSFGYEQYF.

The V call is TRBV4-1, the J call TRBJ2-1; the match to TRBD2 covers 13 bases. With 0 bases clipped from V and 3 bases from J, the junction kept 8 bases outside the gene matches. The CDR3 totals 19 residues. Germline CDR1 and CDR2: MGHRA and YSYEKL. This chain's CDR3 is CASSQDPEGTSGIYNEQFF. The CDR3 nucleotides are TGCGCCAGCAGCCAAGACCCGGAAGGGACTAGCGGGATCTACAATGAGCAGTTCTTC.

This sequence joins TRBV2 and TRBJ1-5, with 8 bases lining up with TRBD1. This CDR3 has 13 residues. J gave up 4 bases and V 7 bases, and 3 bases lay outside the gene matches. Germline loops: CDR1 SNHLY, CDR2 FYNNEI. Written as DNA, the CDR3 is TGTGCCAGCAAAGGGACAGGAAATCAGCCCCAGCATTTT. Its protein product is CASKGTGNQPQHF.

This clone was recorded only once. The rearrangement links TRBV19 to TRBJ1-5; D uncertain. CDR3 length equals 14 residues. V was trimmed by 6 bases and J by 0 bases, leaving 9 bases between them. Per germline, CDR1 LNHDA and CDR2 SQIVND (reference sequence). CDR3 residues: CASSEDFSNQPQHF. The CDR3 DNA sequence: TGTGCCAGTAGCGAGGACTTTAGCAATCAGCCCCAGCATTTT.

The chain carries TRBV27 and TRBJ2-7, with TRBD2 identical over 10 bases. J gave up 2 bases and V 2 bases, and 6 bases lay outside the gene matches. Per the germline V gene, CDR1 is MNHEY and CDR2 is SMNVEV (reference sequence). The CDR3 extends over 16 amino acids. CDR3 region: CASSLEGLAGAYEQYF. As DNA, the CDR3 is TGTGCCAGCAGTTTAGAGGGGCTAGCGGGAGCCTACGAGCAGTACTTC.

The rearrangement joins TRBV2 to TRBJ2-2; the D gene could be TRBD1 or TRBD2 (6 bases each). Between the trimmed V and J ends, which lost 6 bases and 5 bases, there was a span of 16 bases. Germline CDR1 reads SNHLY; CDR2 reads FYNNEI. This CDR3 comprises 15 residues. This CDR3 is CASRPYQGRTGELFF. For the CDR3, the DNA is TGTGCCAGCAGGCCTTATCAGGGGAGGACCGGGGAGCTGTTTTTT.

This sequence joins TRBV11-2 and TRBJ2-1; unclear D gene. The germline V gene encodes CDR1 SGHAT and CDR2 FQNNGV. The CDR3 has 12 residues. V gave up 6 bases and J gave up 7 bases, with 10 bases separating them. Here the CDR3 reads CASSHSFNEQFF. CDR3 nucleotide sequence: TGTGCCAGCAGTCACTCTTTTAATGAGCAGTTCTTC. Together with reference TRBV11-2 and TRBJ2-1, the CDR3 gives the full variable domain: EAGVAQSPRYKIIEKRQSVAFWCNPISGHATLYWYQQILGQGPKLLIQFQNNGVVDDSQLPKDRFSAERLKGVDSTLKIQPAKLEDSAVYLCASSHSFNEQFFGPGTRLTVL.

The chain has TRBV4-3 and TRBJ1-2, with TRBD1 identical over 7 bases. CDR1 and CDR2 from the germline V gene are LGHNA and YSLEER. This CDR3 spans 16 amino acids. The ends lost 4 bases at V and 3 bases at J; junction bases unmatched: 11. CDR3 bases: TGCGCCAGCAGCCCTCACGGACTCCAGGGGGACTATGGCTACACCTTC. This sequence encodes CASSPHGLQGDYGYTF.

This chain connects TRBV6-6 to TRBJ2-1; 8 nucleotides align to TRBD1. Germline CDR1 reads MNHNY; CDR2 reads SVGAGI (reference sequence). This CDR3 has 15 residues. With V trimmed by 4 bases and J by 1 base, 3 bases remained unmatched. The CDR3 loop reads CASSFQGASYNEQFF. The CDR3 region has the DNA TGTGCCAGCAGTTTCCAGGGGGCTTCCTACAATGAGCAGTTCTTC.

This CDR3 is CASSLWTGSNQPQHF. CDR3 nucleotide sequence: TGTGCCAGCAGTTTATGGACAGGGAGCAATCAGCCCCAGCATTTT. This sequence joins TRBV28 and TRBJ1-5; the match to TRBD1 covers 7 bases. Germline-derived CDR1 and CDR2 are MDHEN and SYDVKM. The CDR3 totals 15 residues. V trimming: 0 bases; J trimming: 1 base; junction bases outside the gene matches: 0.

The table lists this clone with a few counts. The V gene is TRBV2, the J gene TRBJ1-1, with a weak D call TRBD1 (5 bases). The CDR3 length is 14 residues. The germline CDR1 and CDR2 sequences are SNHLY and FYNNEI. V lost 5 bases and J lost 8, with 18 bases in between. The CDR3 DNA reads as TGTGCCAGCAGTCGACCGATCGGGGCCAAGGAAGCTTTCTTT. Protein product: CASSRPIGAKEAFF.